This T cell receptor (beta chain) stems from a study of cytomegalovirus exposure and HLA in healthy donors. In its sample, this clone was seen a few times. The CDR3 spans 15 residues. Germline V lookup: CDR1 LGHNA, CDR2 YNFKEQ. Losses at the gene ends were 4 bases for V and 3 bases for J; bases not matched to a gene: 4. The PCR used 60 Vbeta and 13 Jbeta primers. The method was immunoSEQ multiplex PCR; TCRdb's version includes in-frame clones alone and lacks a portion of them. The table lists 150,000 or so clones, around two thirds of them singletons. Sequences were obtained from PBMCs. The TCR originated in a woman in her fifties or sixties in good health and CMV-seropositive. The chain joins TRBV4-2 to TRBJ2-3; 10 nucleotides agree with TRBD1. The CDR3 DNA is TGTGCCAGCAGCCTCGGACAGGGGGGGACAGATACGCAGTATTTT. This gives the protein CASSLGQGGTDTQYF.